The rows below give T cell receptor beta chains drawn from one sample of a study of regulatory T cells in long-lasting Graves disease. TCRdb re-called the multiplex PCR reads with MiXCR, one entry per CDR3 protein. The table shows over 200,000 distinct CDR3 sequences, with 18% occurring only once. These data are also associated with another study on T cells in Graves' hyperthyroidism and ophthalmopathy.

The specimen was peripheral blood mononuclear cells (PBMCs), collected at new diagnosis, from a patient treated with antithyroid drugs. These TCRs come from a woman in her twenties or thirties with Graves disease. Each CDR3 is given with its conserved first and last residue. D genes are given only for firm matches. Size is stated for part of the rows, as once, few or many counts, or as a class when the clone is expanded.

D gene: TRBD1; clone size: many; V gene: TRBV5-6; J gene: TRBJ1-2; CDR3 protein: CASSRTGSYGYTF; CDR3 DNA: TGTGCCAGCAGCCGGACAGGGTCCTATGGCTACACCTTC
D gene: -; clone size: -; V gene: TRBV11-2; J gene: TRBJ1-5; CDR3 protein: CASSLAGGNNQPQHF; CDR3 DNA: TGTGCCAGCAGCTTAGCGGGAGGGAACAATCAGCCCCAGCATTTT
D gene: -; clone size: many; V gene: TRBV20-1; J gene: TRBJ2-5; CDR3 protein: CSARIFQGSVKTQYF; CDR3 DNA: TGCAGTGCTAGGATTTTCCAGGGGTCTGTAAAGACCCAGTACTTC
D gene: TRBD2; clone size: many; V gene: TRBV7-2; J gene: TRBJ2-7; CDR3 protein: CASSSGLYYEQYF; CDR3 DNA: TGTGCCAGCAGCTCGGGACTATACTACGAGCAGTACTTC
D gene: TRBD2; clone size: many; V gene: TRBV20-1; J gene: TRBJ2-1; CDR3 protein: CSAQLAPNEQFF; CDR3 DNA: TGCAGTGCTCAACTAGCGCCCAATGAGCAGTTCTTC
D gene: TRBD2; clone size: many; V gene: TRBV20-1; J gene: TRBJ2-3; CDR3 protein: CSATLPVRGGTDTQYF; CDR3 DNA: TGCAGTGCTACCCTACCCGTACGGGGGGGGACAGATACGCAGTATTTT
D gene: -; clone size: many; V gene: TRBV12-3/TRBV12-4; J gene: TRBJ1-5; CDR3 protein: CASSSYRRQQPQHF; CDR3 DNA: TGTGCCAGCAGTTCGTACAGAAGACAACAGCCCCAGCATTTT
D gene: -; clone size: many; V gene: TRBV6-1; J gene: TRBJ2-7; CDR3 protein: CASRRDRTSSYEQYF; CDR3 DNA: TGTGCCAGCAGACGCGACCGAACCAGCTCCTACGAGCAGTACTTC
D gene: -; clone size: many; V gene: TRBV2; J gene: TRBJ1-5; CDR3 protein: CASSEKGSGQPQHF; CDR3 DNA: TGTGCCAGCAGTGAAAAGGGGTCCGGTCAGCCCCAGCATTTT
D gene: TRBD2; clone size: -; V gene: TRBV7-9; J gene: TRBJ2-1; CDR3 protein: CASSSELPREYYEQFF; CDR3 DNA: TGTGCCAGCAGCTCAGAGCTTCCGCGGGAGTACTATGAGCAGTTCTTC
D gene: -; clone size: many; V gene: TRBV6-2/TRBV6-3; J gene: TRBJ2-3; CDR3 protein: CASSEGYTQYF; CDR3 DNA: TGTGCCAGCAGTGAGGGCTATACGCAGTATTTT
D gene: TRBD1; clone size: -; V gene: TRBV2; J gene: TRBJ2-7; CDR3 protein: CASSDATGSSYEQYF; CDR3 DNA: TGTGCCAGCAGCGATGCGACAGGGTCGTCCTACGAGCAGTACTTC
D gene: -; clone size: many; V gene: TRBV6-2/TRBV6-3; J gene: TRBJ1-2; CDR3 protein: CASSELGGRDYGYTF; CDR3 DNA: TGTGCCAGCAGTGAACTTGGCGGCCGAGACTATGGCTACACCTTC
D gene: TRBD1; clone size: many; V gene: TRBV27; J gene: TRBJ1-5; CDR3 protein: CASSPTGGLQPQHF; CDR3 DNA: TGTGCCAGCAGCCCGACAGGGGGCCTACAGCCCCAGCATTTT
D gene: -; clone size: -; V gene: TRBV7-9; J gene: TRBJ1-4; CDR3 protein: CASSLGTAGLSNEKLFF; CDR3 DNA: TGTGCCAGCAGCTTAGGGACGGCCGGCCTATCGAATGAAAAACTGTTTTTT
D gene: TRBD1; clone size: many; V gene: TRBV20-1; J gene: TRBJ1-1; CDR3 protein: CSARKPWGTANMNTEAFF; CDR3 DNA: TGCAGTGCTAGAAAACCATGGGGGACAGCGAATATGAACACTGAAGCTTTCTTT
D gene: -; clone size: many; V gene: TRBV12-3/TRBV12-4; J gene: TRBJ2-7; CDR3 protein: CASSFRGSSYEQYF; CDR3 DNA: TGTGCCAGCAGTTTCCGAGGTAGCTCCTACGAGCAGTACTTC
D gene: -; clone size: many; V gene: TRBV7-2; J gene: TRBJ1-6; CDR3 protein: CASSPTGNGASPLHF; CDR3 DNA: TGTGCCAGCAGCCCAACAGGGAACGGGGCCTCACCCCTCCACTTT
D gene: -; clone size: many; V gene: TRBV7-2; J gene: TRBJ1-3; CDR3 protein: CASSLLSGPGNTIYF; CDR3 DNA: TGTGCCAGCAGCTTACTTAGTGGGCCTGGAAACACCATATATTTT
D gene: TRBD1; clone size: many; V gene: TRBV7-9; J gene: TRBJ2-5; CDR3 protein: CASSRWTGLEETQYF; CDR3 DNA: TGTGCCAGCAGCCGCTGGACAGGGCTGGAGGAGACCCAGTACTTC
D gene: -; clone size: many; V gene: TRBV7-7; J gene: TRBJ2-5; CDR3 protein: CASSLTVDRETQYF; CDR3 DNA: TGTGCTAGCAGCTTAACTGTGGATAGGGAGACCCAGTACTTC
D gene: TRBD1; clone size: many; V gene: TRBV6-1; J gene: TRBJ2-1; CDR3 protein: CASTPRQGLTNNEQFF; CDR3 DNA: TGTGCCAGCACCCCACGACAGGGCCTTACCAACAATGAGCAGTTCTTC